These T cell receptor beta chains were read from a single sample in a study of blood T cell repertoires in COVID-19. The protocol was immunoSEQ multiplex PCR, while the TCRdb copy is restricted to in-frame clones and leaves out a portion. The table lists some 260,000 clones, 70% to 90% of them singletons. The sample consisted of peripheral blood. These receptors were collected from a woman between 40 and 55 years old who had recovered from COVID-19. The CDR3 runs from the conserved cysteine through the conserved F or W. D genes are given only for firm matches. The size entry is marked missing in some rows and otherwise reads once, few, many or a size class.

12,TRBV5-1,-,-,TRBJ2-3,CASSLGLDTQYF,TGCGCCAGCAGCTTGGGGCTTGATACGCAGTATTTT
14,TRBV30,-,-,TRBJ2-5,CAWSNKGQVETQYF,TGTGCCTGGAGTAACAAGGGGCAAGTGGAGACCCAGTACTTC
12,TRBV7-2,-,-,TRBJ1-2,CASSLLVEGYTF,TGTGCCAGCAGCTTATTGGTGGAGGGCTACACCTTC
14,TRBV19,TRBD2,-,TRBJ2-1,CASSRWEGRHEQFF,TGTGCCAGTAGTAGGTGGGAGGGCCGCCATGAGCAGTTCTTC
16,TRBV28,TRBD2,-,TRBJ2-1,CASSHPSGVIDNEQFF,TGTGCCAGCAGTCACCCTAGCGGGGTGATCGACAATGAGCAGTTCTTC
16,TRBV4-3,-,-,TRBJ1-1,CASSQDRGTQNTEAFF,TGCGCCAGCAGCCAAGATCGCGGCACCCAGAACACTGAAGCTTTCTTT
15,TRBV4-3,-,-,TRBJ2-7,CASSPGEPKTYEQYF,TGCGCCAGCAGCCCCGGGGAACCAAAGACCTACGAGCAGTACTTC
15,TRBV15,TRBD2,once,TRBJ2-1,CATSRRAGGYNEQFF,TGTGCCACCAGCAGACGGGCGGGAGGGTACAATGAGCAGTTCTTC
11,TRBV30,-,-,TRBJ1-2,CAWSVQAPATF,TGTGCCTGGAGTGTACAGGCCCCAGCCACCTTC
15,TRBV5-4,TRBD1,-,TRBJ1-6,CASRDRGRGQSPLHF,TGTGCCAGCAGGGACAGGGGCAGGGGGCAGTCACCCCTCCACTTT
14,TRBV18,TRBD1,-,TRBJ2-5,CASSPPTGGGTQYF,TGTGCCAGCTCACCCCCGACAGGGGGTGGGACCCAGTACTTC
15,TRBV10-2,-,-,TRBJ1-2,CASSESTGGNYGYTF,TGCGCCAGCAGTGAGTCGACAGGTGGGAACTATGGCTACACCTTC
16,TRBV6-2/TRBV6-3,-,-,TRBJ1-5,CASSQSPQGPNQPQHF,TGTGCCAGCAGCCAAAGCCCCCAGGGCCCCAATCAGCCCCAGCATTTT
15,TRBV18,TRBD1,once,TRBJ1-2,CASSPGTGPSYGYTF,TGTGCCAGCTCTCCCGGGACAGGGCCCTCCTATGGCTACACCTTC
14,TRBV5-4,TRBD2,-,TRBJ2-1,CASSPLAGVSEQFF,TGTGCCAGCAGCCCCCTAGCGGGAGTGAGTGAGCAGTTCTTC
17,TRBV7-9,-,-,TRBJ2-1,CASSGGAQWESYNEQFF,TGTGCCAGCAGCGGGGGGGCCCAATGGGAGTCCTACAATGAGCAGTTCTTC
12,TRBV6-2/TRBV6-3,TRBD2,-,TRBJ2-1,CASSDPSGEQFF,TGTGCCAGCAGCGACCCTAGCGGGGAGCAGTTCTTC
16,TRBV25-1,TRBD2,-,TRBJ2-5,CASSEGGVGTQETQYF,TGTGCCAGCAGTGAAGGGGGGGTGGGCACACAAGAGACCCAGTACTTC
17,TRBV5-4,TRBD2,-,TRBJ2-2,CASSAGLAGGGTGELFF,TGTGCCAGCAGCGCCGGACTAGCGGGAGGGGGGACCGGGGAGCTGTTTTTT
15,TRBV5-4,TRBD1,-,TRBJ2-5,CASRRDRGLQETQYF,TGTGCCAGCAGGCGGGACAGGGGGCTTCAAGAGACCCAGTACTTC
14,TRBV27,-,-,TRBJ2-7,CASAVGRRAYEQYF,TGTGCCAGCGCCGTGGGGAGACGGGCCTACGAGCAGTACTTC
15,TRBV6-6,-,-,TRBJ1-1,CASSRLGGADTEAFF,TGTGCCAGCAGTCGCCTGGGGGGGGCAGACACTGAAGCTTTCTTT
12,TRBV18,-,once,TRBJ2-7,CASSPGAHEQYF,TGTGCCAGCTCACCGGGGGCCCACGAGCAGTACTTC
16,TRBV7-2,-,-,TRBJ2-5,CASSPLRGRARETQYF,TGTGCCAGCAGCCCCCTTCGCGGCAGGGCCCGAGAGACCCAGTACTTC
15,TRBV27,-,-,TRBJ2-2,CASSQGTRGTGELFF,TGTGCCAGCAGTCAAGGGACCAGGGGCACCGGGGAGCTGTTTTTT
20,TRBV21-1,-,-,TRBJ1-6,CASSMERRDRSSSYNSPLHF,TGTGCCAGCAGCATGGAACGGCGGGACAGGTCGAGCTCCTATAATTCACCCCTCCACTTT
16,TRBV7-2,TRBD2,-,TRBJ2-7,CASSLMQAGGPYEQYF,TGTGCCAGCAGCCTCATGCAAGCGGGAGGTCCCTACGAGCAGTACTTC
15,TRBV15,TRBD1,once,TRBJ1-2,CATSRDRTGGRGYTF,TGTGCCACCAGCAGAGATAGGACAGGGGGCCGTGGCTACACCTTC
19,TRBV15,TRBD2,-,TRBJ2-1,CATSPLGLAGGGAYNEQFF,TGTGCCACCAGCCCCTTGGGACTAGCGGGGGGCGGGGCGTACAATGAGCAGTTCTTC
13,TRBV6-5,-,-,TRBJ2-1,CASSLTSYNEQFF,TGTGCCAGCAGCCTGACTAGTTACAATGAGCAGTTCTTC
13,TRBV24-1,-,-,TRBJ2-2,CATGRGPTGELFF,TGTGCCACCGGCAGGGGCCCTACCGGGGAGCTGTTTTTT
11,TRBV11-2,-,-,TRBJ2-5,CASSLQETQYF,TGTGCCAGCAGCCTACAAGAGACCCAGTACTTC
13,TRBV12-3/TRBV12-4,-,-,TRBJ1-5,CASSLFLRQPQHF,TGTGCCAGCAGTTTGTTCTTGCGTCAGCCCCAGCATTTT
15,TRBV6-2/TRBV6-3,-,-,TRBJ1-5,CASSWGTRAHQPQHF,TGTGCCAGCAGTTGGGGGACAAGGGCCCATCAGCCCCAGCATTTT
12,TRBV30,-,-,TRBJ2-7,CAWSVSGYEQYF,TGTGCCTGGAGTGTGTCGGGGTACGAGCAGTACTTC
15,TRBV3-1/TRBV3-2,-,-,TRBJ1-6,CASGESRAYNSPLHF,TGTGCCAGCGGGGAATCGAGGGCCTATAATTCACCCCTCCACTTT
13,TRBV12-3/TRBV12-4,-,-,TRBJ1-3,CASSFEAGGTIYF,TGTGCCAGCAGTTTTGAAGCAGGAGGCACCATATATTTT
13,TRBV6-5,-,-,TRBJ1-1,CASSRTWNTEAFF,TGTGCCAGCAGCCGCACATGGAACACTGAAGCTTTCTTT
14,TRBV4-3,TRBD2,-,TRBJ2-1,CASSQWGGHNEQFF,TGCGCCAGCAGCCAGTGGGGGGGTCACAATGAGCAGTTCTTC
13,TRBV20-1,-,-,TRBJ2-4,CSASPLAKNIQYF,TGCAGTGCTAGTCCTCTAGCCAAAAACATTCAGTACTTC
16,TRBV28,TRBD2,-,TRBJ2-3,CASSSARGGRTDTQYF,TGTGCCAGCAGTTCGGCCCGGGGCGGGAGGACAGATACGCAGTATTTT
17,TRBV4-3,TRBD2,-,TRBJ2-3,CASSPGVQAGGSSTQYF,TGCGCCAGCAGCCCCGGGGTCCAAGCGGGAGGGTCCAGTACGCAGTATTTT
12,TRBV6-5,-,-,TRBJ2-1,CASRGGGGEQFF,TGTGCCAGCAGGGGGGGAGGAGGTGAGCAGTTCTTC
17,TRBV5-4,-,-,TRBJ2-3,CASSAPLARGGTDTQYF,TGTGCCAGCAGCGCCCCCCTAGCGAGGGGTGGCACAGATACGCAGTATTTT
16,TRBV7-2,-,few,TRBJ2-7,CASSQGGWAPSYEQYF,TGTGCCAGCAGCCAAGGGGGTTGGGCCCCCTCCTACGAGCAGTACTTC
15,TRBV6-2/TRBV6-3,TRBD1,-,TRBJ1-5,CASSYPQGAKQPQHF,TGTGCCAGCAGTTACCCGCAGGGGGCAAAACAGCCCCAGCATTTT
14,TRBV5-4,TRBD2,-,TRBJ2-5,CASSFPSGQETQYF,TGTGCCAGCAGCTTTCCTAGCGGCCAAGAGACCCAGTACTTC
12,TRBV30,-,-,TRBJ2-7,CASQAGRGEQYF,TGTGCCTCCCAAGCGGGTCGGGGCGAGCAGTACTTC
16,TRBV27,TRBD2,-,TRBJ2-3,CASSLRLAVGTDTQYF,TGTGCCAGCAGTTTACGGCTAGCGGTAGGCACAGATACGCAGTATTTT
14,TRBV30,TRBD2,-,TRBJ2-1,CAWSAGLAPNEQFF,TGTGCCTGGAGCGCTGGACTAGCTCCGAATGAGCAGTTCTTC
13,TRBV19,-,-,TRBJ1-5,CASSLDRRQPQHF,TGTGCCAGTAGCCTAGACAGGAGACAGCCCCAGCATTTT
13,TRBV29-1,TRBD1,-,TRBJ1-2,CSAQGGANYGYTF,TGCAGCGCCCAGGGGGGAGCTAACTATGGCTACACCTTC
15,TRBV7-2,-,-,TRBJ2-5,CASSLGGRLAVTQYF,TGTGCCAGCAGCTTAGGGGGGCGGCTAGCGGTGACCCAGTACTTC
14,TRBV30,-,once,TRBJ2-5,CAWRPPAVGETQYF,TGTGCCTGGAGGCCCCCAGCGGTCGGGGAGACCCAGTACTTC
12,TRBV28,-,-,TRBJ2-1,CASGLAGREQFF,TGTGCCAGCGGGCTCGCTGGTCGTGAGCAGTTCTTC